This T cell receptor beta chain was recovered during a study of shared clonotypes between healthy human individuals. Study-wide findings and caveats: Generation of non-shared clonotypes was less probable than generation of clonotypes shared by all four donors. The authors expected sequencing depth to affect clonotype sharing among donors.

CD45RO-negative CD8 cells positively selected for CCR7 made up the naive population, which excluded terminally differentiated effector memory CD45RA+ cells. Regarding this clone: The antigen is not known.

Profiled with immunoSEQ multiplex PCR; TCRdb holds only in-frame clones, not every one. The table shows roughly 2.1 million clones, with 93% occurring only once. CDR1 and CDR2 from the germline V gene are SGHNT and YYREEE (reference sequence). Trimming pared 2 bases from V and 2 bases from J, leaving 15 bases between. This CDR3 spans 16 amino acids. V is TRBV5-4 and J is TRBJ2-3, with D perhaps TRBD1 (6 bases). The material sequenced was naive CD8+ T cells from PBMCs. The receptor's source is a man between 18 and 35 years old in good health. Some clones in this sample may be carry-over from other donors' samples. The CDR3 sequence is CASSFRVDRTTDTQYF. In DNA form, the CDR3 reads TGTGCCAGCAGCTTCAGGGTGGACAGAACCACAGATACGCAGTATTTT. The full variable domain, with the rest looked up from reference TRBV5-4 and TRBJ2-3, is ETGVTQSPTHLIKTRGQQVTLRCSSQSGHNTVSWYQQALGQGPQFIFQYYREEENGRGNFPPRFSGLQFPNYSSELNVNALELDDSALYLCASSFRVDRTTDTQYFGPGTRLTVL.